The 20 T cell receptor beta chains in this list originate from one sample, sequenced in a study of blood T cell repertoires in COVID-19. Profiled with immunoSEQ multiplex PCR; TCRdb holds only in-frame clones, not every one. The repertoire includes about 300,000 clones, around nine tenths of them detected once, and roughly 2.8% sits in the top ten. The specimen was PBMCs or T cells enriched from blood (not recorded which). The receptors shown here come from a woman between 50 and 59 years old who had been exposed to COVID-19.

The chain has TRBV5-6 and TRBJ1-5; 8 positions agree with TRBD1. J lost 0 bases, V lost 4 bases, and 3 bases had no gene match. Germline V CDR1 and CDR2: SGHDT, YYEEEE. The CDR3 is 15 amino acids. CDR3 loop: CASSLDRASNQPQHF. The CDR3 coding sequence is TGTGCCAGCAGCCTGGACAGGGCTAGCAATCAGCCCCAGCATTTT.

This chain links TRBV30 with TRBJ1-1; unclear D gene. CDR3 length equals 13 residues. The germline V gene has CDR1 GTSNPN and CDR2 SVGIG (reference sequence). V dropped 1 base and J dropped 4 bases, with 10 bases sitting between them. In DNA form, the CDR3 reads TGTGCCTGGAGTGCTACTCTCCTCACTGAAGCTTTCTTT. Residues: CAWSATLLTEAFF. The full variable domain, completed using reference TRBV30 and TRBJ1-1, is SQTIHQWPATLVQPVGSPLSLECTVEGTSNPNLYWYRQAAGRGLQLLFYSVGIGQISSEVPQNLSASRPQDRQFILSSKKLLLSDSGFYLCAWSATLLTEAFFGQGTRLTVV.

This chain connects TRBV7-2 to TRBJ1-1, with TRBD1 matching over 9 bases. Germline loops: CDR1 SGHTA, CDR2 FQGNSA. The CDR3 is 15 residues long. Losses at the gene ends were 1 base for V and 1 base for J; bases not matched to a gene: 1. In DNA form, the CDR3 reads TGTGCCAGCAGCTTAGAGGGACAGGGGAACACTGAAGCTTTCTTT. It is translated as CASSLEGQGNTEAFF.

This chain links TRBV29-1 with TRBJ1-1, with D tentatively TRBD1 (5 bases). V was shortened by 4 bases and J by 1 base, with 10 bases between the two germline ends. CDR1 is SQVTM, CDR2 ANQGSEA, per germline. This CDR3 is 13 amino acids long. CDR3 DNA sequence: TGCAGCGTTGCTGTTCAGGGGAACACTGAAGCTTTCTTT. Translation gives CSVAVQGNTEAFF. Filled out from reference TRBV29-1 and TRBJ1-1, the complete variable domain reads SAVISQKPSRDICQRGTSLTIQCQVDSQVTMMFWYRQQPGQSLTLIATANQGSEATYESGFVIDKFPISRPNLTFSTLTVSNMSPEDSSIYLCSVAVQGNTEAFFGQGTRLTVV.

This chain joins TRBV10-3 and TRBJ1-6; 9 bases fit TRBD1. Per the germline V gene, CDR1 is ENHRY and CDR2 is SYGVKD. Losses at the gene ends were 5 bases for V and 8 bases for J; bases not matched to a gene: 4. The CDR3 covers 14 residues. CDR3 sequence: CAISLGQGDSPLHF. The CDR3 DNA reads TGTGCCATCAGTTTGGGACAGGGAGATTCACCCCTCCACTTT.

The V gene is TRBV7-8, the J gene TRBJ1-4; D is uncertain. CDR1 is SGHVS and CDR2 is FQNEAQ in the germline V gene. With 6 bases removed from V and 5 bases from J, the gap between germline ends came to 13 bases. This CDR3 spans 14 amino acids. The CDR3 region has the DNA TGTGCCAGCAGTATTGGCAGTCCGAATGAAAAACTGTTTTTT. Translated, it gives CASSIGSPNEKLFF.

This chain joins TRBV7-9 and TRBJ2-1, with 8 bases fitting TRBD2. The CDR3 spans 16 residues. CDR1 and CDR2 (germline): SEHNR, FQNEAQ (reference sequence). V lost 5 bases and J lost 6; bases outside the gene matches: 12. The CDR3 nucleotides read TGTGCCAGCAGCCCGTTGTTGGCGGGGGGCTCCAATGAGCAGTTCTTC. It specifies CASSPLLAGGSNEQFF.

The V call is TRBV14, the J call TRBJ2-7; TRBD1 aligns across 10 bases. CDR3 length equals 16 residues. Germline assignment: CDR1 SGHDN and CDR2 FVKESK. V trimming: 5 bases; J trimming: 2 bases; junction bases outside the gene matches: 9. CDR3 in amino acids: CASSVRRDRGPYEQYF. The CDR3 region has the DNA TGTGCCAGCAGCGTACGGCGGGACAGGGGACCCTACGAGCAGTACTTC.

The chain couples TRBV18 to TRBJ1-1; a weak D match, TRBD1 (6 bases). CDR3 size: 15 residues. Trimming took 3 bases from V and 8 from J, leaving 19 bases between them. Germline CDR1 KGHSH, CDR2 LQKENI. The CDR3: CASSPSPLRGGEAFF. Here the CDR3 DNA reads TGTGCCAGCTCACCCTCACCCCTCAGGGGAGGGGAAGCTTTCTTT.

The rearrangement links TRBV19 to TRBJ1-5; 10 bases fit TRBD1. The CDR3 has 17 residues. Germline V gene data show CDR1 as LNHDA and CDR2 as SQIVND (reference sequence). With V trimmed by 6 bases and J by 2 bases, 10 bases remained unmatched. The CDR3 nucleotides read TGTGCCAGTAGCCGGACAGGGGGGCTTTTGGGCAATCAGCCCCAGCATTTT. This translates into CASSRTGGLLGNQPQHF.

The chain links TRBV7-2 to TRBJ1-6; weak D call: TRBD1 (5 bases). This CDR3 is 14 amino acids long. V lost 2 bases, J lost 12 bases, and 14 bases lay in between. Germline V gene sequence: CDR1 SGHTA, CDR2 FQGNSA. The CDR3 is CASSLWGGGQPLHF. In DNA form, the CDR3 reads TGTGCCAGCAGCTTATGGGGGGGAGGTCAACCCCTCCACTTT.

This clone was counted a few times. This sequence joins TRBV10-3 and TRBJ1-6; unclear D gene. The CDR3 has 14 amino acids. Germline lookup yields CDR1 ENHRY and CDR2 SYGVKD. V dropped 7 bases and J dropped 7 bases, with 14 bases sitting between them. Here the CDR3 DNA reads TGTGCCATCAATTCAGAATCCCTGAATTCACCCCTCCACTTT. Its protein is CAINSESLNSPLHF.

The V call is TRBV27, the J call TRBJ1-5; D possibly corresponds to TRBD1 (6 bases). The CDR3 totals 13 residues. Trimming took off 6 bases at V and 4 bases at J, with 10 bases between the two ends. Germline assignment: CDR1 MNHEY and CDR2 SMNVEV (reference sequence). The CDR3: CASRDRINQPQHF. DNA of the CDR3: TGTGCCAGCAGGGACAGAATAAATCAGCCCCAGCATTTT.

The rearrangement uses TRBV3-1 (or the pseudogene TRBV3-2) and TRBJ1-2, with a weak D call TRBD1 (5 bases). The germline CDR1 and CDR2 sequences are LGHDT and YNNKEL (reference sequence). The germline V and J ends were trimmed by 4 bases and 4 bases, with 13 bases remaining between them. The CDR3 totals 14 residues. The CDR3 DNA sequence: TGTGCCAGCAGCCCTCAGGGCAGACCCTATGGCTACACCTTC. This translates into CASSPQGRPYGYTF.

The V call is TRBV7-2, the J call TRBJ2-2; 12 nucleotides match TRBD2. Germline V CDR1 and CDR2: SGHTA, FQGNSA. CDR3 length equals 16 residues. V dropped 4 bases and J dropped 5; count of bases not matched to a gene: 5. The CDR3 reads CASSSLAGGLTGELFF. The CDR3 region has the DNA TGTGCCAGCAGCTCACTAGCGGGGGGACTGACCGGGGAGCTGTTTTTT.

The chain uses TRBV5-1 and TRBJ2-7; no reliable D call. Per germline, CDR1 SGHRS and CDR2 YFSETQ. CDR3 length equals 16 residues. V lost 1 base and J lost 0, with 14 bases in between. For the CDR3, the DNA is TGCGCCAGCAGCTTGTTCGGCGGTTCCAGCTCCTACGAGCAGTACTTC. Protein: CASSLFGGSSSYEQYF.

This chain connects TRBV3-1 (or the pseudogene TRBV3-2) to TRBJ2-2, with D tentatively TRBD2 (6 bases). Per germline, CDR1 LGHDT and CDR2 YNNKEL (reference sequence). The CDR3 covers 15 residues. The ends were cut back, 1 base at V and 1 base at J, with 7 bases in the middle. The CDR3 protein is CASSQGSGNTGELFF. In nucleotides, the CDR3 is TGTGCCAGCAGCCAAGGTAGCGGGAACACCGGGGAGCTGTTTTTT.

The CDR3 loop reads CASSLAAYEQYF. The CDR3 nucleotides are TGTGCCAGCAGCTTAGCAGCCTACGAGCAGTACTTC. This rearrangement joins TRBV11-2 to TRBJ2-7; D ambiguous. Germline V gene sequence: CDR1 SGHAT, CDR2 FQNNGV. The length of the CDR3 is 12 residues. Trimming pared 1 base from V and 2 bases from J, leaving 3 bases between.

The chain carries TRBV6-5 and TRBJ1-4; tentatively, D is TRBD1 (6 bases). The CDR3 spans 14 residues. V was shortened by 4 bases and J by 3 bases, with 9 bases between the two germline ends. Germline lookup yields CDR1 MNHEY and CDR2 SVGAGI. For the CDR3, the DNA is TGTGCCAGCAGTTCGTCAGGGGCTAATGAAAAACTGTTTTTT. Protein product: CASSSSGANEKLFF.

The chain carries TRBV27 and TRBJ2-6, with a tentative D call TRBD2 (6 bases). V lost 1 base, J lost 0 bases, and 13 bases lay in between. CDR3 length equals 18 residues. The germline V gene has CDR1 MNHEY and CDR2 SMNVEV (reference sequence). This CDR3 is CASSLCWEVTSGANVLTF. CDR3 bases: TGTGCCAGCAGTTTATGTTGGGAGGTGACCTCTGGGGCCAACGTCCTGACTTTC.